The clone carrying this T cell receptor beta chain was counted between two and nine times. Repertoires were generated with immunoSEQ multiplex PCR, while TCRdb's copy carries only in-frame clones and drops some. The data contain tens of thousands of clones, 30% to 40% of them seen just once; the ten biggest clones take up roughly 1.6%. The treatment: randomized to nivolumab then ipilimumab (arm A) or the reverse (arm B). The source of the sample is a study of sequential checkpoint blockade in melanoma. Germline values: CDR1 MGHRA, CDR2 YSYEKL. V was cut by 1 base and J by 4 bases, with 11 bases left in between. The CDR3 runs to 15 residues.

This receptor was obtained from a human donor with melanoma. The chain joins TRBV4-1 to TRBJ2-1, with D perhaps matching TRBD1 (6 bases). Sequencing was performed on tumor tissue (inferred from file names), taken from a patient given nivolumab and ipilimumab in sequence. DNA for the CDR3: TGCGCCAGCAGCCAAGCCGGACAGTCATACAATGAGCAGTTCTTC. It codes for CASSQAGQSYNEQFF.